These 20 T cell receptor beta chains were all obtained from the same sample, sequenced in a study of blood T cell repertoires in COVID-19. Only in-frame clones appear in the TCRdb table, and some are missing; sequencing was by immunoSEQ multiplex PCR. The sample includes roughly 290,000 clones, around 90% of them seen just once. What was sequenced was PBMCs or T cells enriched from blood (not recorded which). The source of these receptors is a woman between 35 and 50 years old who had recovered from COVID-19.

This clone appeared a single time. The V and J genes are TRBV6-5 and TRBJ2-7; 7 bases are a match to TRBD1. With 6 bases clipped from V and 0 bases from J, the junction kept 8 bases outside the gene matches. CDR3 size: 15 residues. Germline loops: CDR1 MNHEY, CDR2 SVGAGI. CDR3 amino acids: CASSSTGSSSYEQYF. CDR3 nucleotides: TGTGCCAGCAGCTCGACAGGGTCCAGCTCCTACGAGCAGTACTTC.

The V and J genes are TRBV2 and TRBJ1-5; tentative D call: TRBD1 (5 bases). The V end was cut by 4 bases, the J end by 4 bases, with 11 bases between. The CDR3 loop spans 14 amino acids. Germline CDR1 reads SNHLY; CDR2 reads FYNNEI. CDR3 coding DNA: TGTGCCAGCAGTGTTCAGGGTACGAATCAGCCCCAGCATTTT. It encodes CASSVQGTNQPQHF.

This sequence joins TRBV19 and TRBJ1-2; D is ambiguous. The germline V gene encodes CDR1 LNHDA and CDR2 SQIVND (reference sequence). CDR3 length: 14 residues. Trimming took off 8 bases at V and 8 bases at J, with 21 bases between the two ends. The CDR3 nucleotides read TGTGCCAGTTATCAGGTTGGTGGAAGGCTCGGCTACACCTTC. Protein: CASYQVGGRLGYTF.

CDR3 nucleotides: TGTGCCAGCAGCTTAGTAGGGGGGGGCAGGGGCAGTACTGAAGCTTTCTTT. It encodes CASSLVGGGRGSTEAFF. The rearrangement uses TRBV7-8 and TRBJ1-1; D might be TRBD1 (6 bases). The CDR3 loop spans 17 amino acids. The V end was cut by 1 base, the J end by 5 bases, with 20 bases between. Germline values: CDR1 SGHVS, CDR2 FQNEAQ.

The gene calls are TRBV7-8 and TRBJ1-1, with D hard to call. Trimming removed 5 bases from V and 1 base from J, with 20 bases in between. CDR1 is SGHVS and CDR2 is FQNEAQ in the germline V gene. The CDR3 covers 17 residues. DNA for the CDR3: TGTGCCAGCAGCCCCCCTCTTCCGCGAACTACGAACACTGAAGCTTTCTTT. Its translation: CASSPPLPRTTNTEAFF.

For the CDR3, the DNA is TGTGCCAGCAGCTTAGCCGCCGGGGAGAACACTGAAGCTTTCTTT. It codes for CASSLAAGENTEAFF. J is TRBJ1-1 and V is TRBV7-8; D uncertain. Per the germline V gene, CDR1 is SGHVS and CDR2 is FQNEAQ. The CDR3 extends over 15 amino acids. V lost 0 bases to trimming and J lost 1 base, with 9 bases between them.

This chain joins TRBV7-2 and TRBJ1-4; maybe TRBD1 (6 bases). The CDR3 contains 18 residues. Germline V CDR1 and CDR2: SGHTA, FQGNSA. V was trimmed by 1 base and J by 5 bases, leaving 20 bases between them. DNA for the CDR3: TGTGCCAGCAGCTTAGTTACCGTCGTCTCAGGGGCGAATGAAAAACTGTTTTTT. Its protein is CASSLVTVVSGANEKLFF.

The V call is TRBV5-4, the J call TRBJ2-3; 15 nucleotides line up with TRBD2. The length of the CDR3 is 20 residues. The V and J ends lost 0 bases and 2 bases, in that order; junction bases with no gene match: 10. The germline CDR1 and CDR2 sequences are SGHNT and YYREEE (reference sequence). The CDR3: CASSLGPGLAGGGATDTQYF. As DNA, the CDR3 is TGTGCCAGCAGCTTGGGGCCGGGACTAGCGGGGGGTGGCGCCACAGATACGCAGTATTTT.

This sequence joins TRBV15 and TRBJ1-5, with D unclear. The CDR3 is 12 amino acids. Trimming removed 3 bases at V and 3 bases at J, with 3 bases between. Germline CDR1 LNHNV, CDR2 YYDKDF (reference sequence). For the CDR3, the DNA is TGTGCCACCAGCAGCTTCAATCAGCCCCAGCATTTT. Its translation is CATSSFNQPQHF.

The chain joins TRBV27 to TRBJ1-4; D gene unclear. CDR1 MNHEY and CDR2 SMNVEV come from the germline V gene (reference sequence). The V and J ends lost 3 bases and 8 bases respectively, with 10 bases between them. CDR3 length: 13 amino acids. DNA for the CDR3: TGTGCCAGCAGTTTCTCGCCGGGGGAAAAACTGTTTTTT. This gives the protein CASSFSPGEKLFF.

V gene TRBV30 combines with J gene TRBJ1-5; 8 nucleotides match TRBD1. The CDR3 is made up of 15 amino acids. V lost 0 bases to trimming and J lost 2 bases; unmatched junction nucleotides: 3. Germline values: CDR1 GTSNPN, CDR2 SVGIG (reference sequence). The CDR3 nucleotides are TGTGCCTGGAGTGTACAGGGGGGCGGCAATCAGCCCCAGCATTTT. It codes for CAWSVQGGGNQPQHF.

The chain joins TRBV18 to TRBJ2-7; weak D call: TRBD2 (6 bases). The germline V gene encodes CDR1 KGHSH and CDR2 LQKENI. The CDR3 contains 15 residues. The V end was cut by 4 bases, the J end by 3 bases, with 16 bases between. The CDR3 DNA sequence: TGTGCCAGCTCACGCGGCGGAGGGTTGAACTACGAGCAGTACTTC. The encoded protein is CASSRGGGLNYEQYF.

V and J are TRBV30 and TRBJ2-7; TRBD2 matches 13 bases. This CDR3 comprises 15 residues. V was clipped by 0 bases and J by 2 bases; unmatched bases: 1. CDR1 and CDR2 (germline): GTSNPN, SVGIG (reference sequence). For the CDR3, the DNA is TGTGCCTGGAGTGTAGGACTAGCGGGGGCCTACGAGCAGTACTTC. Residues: CAWSVGLAGAYEQYF.

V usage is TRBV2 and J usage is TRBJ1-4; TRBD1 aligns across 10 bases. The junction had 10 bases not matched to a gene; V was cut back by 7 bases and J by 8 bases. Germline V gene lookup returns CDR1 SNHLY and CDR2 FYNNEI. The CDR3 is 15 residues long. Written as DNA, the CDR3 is TGTGCCAGCAACCTTAGGACAGGGGGGAGGGAAAAACTGTTTTTT. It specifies CASNLRTGGREKLFF. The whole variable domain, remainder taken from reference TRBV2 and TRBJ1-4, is EPEVTQTPSHQVTQMGQEVILRCVPISNHLYFYWYRQILGQKVEFLVSFYNNEISEKSEIFDDQFSVERPDGSNFTLKIRSTKLEDSAMYFCASNLRTGGREKLFFGSGTQLSVL.

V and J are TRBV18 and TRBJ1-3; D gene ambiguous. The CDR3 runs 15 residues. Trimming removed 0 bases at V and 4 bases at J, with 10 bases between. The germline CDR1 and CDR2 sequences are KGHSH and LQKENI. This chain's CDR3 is CASSPPSLQGNTIYF. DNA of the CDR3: TGTGCCAGCTCACCACCTAGTCTACAGGGAAACACCATATATTTT.

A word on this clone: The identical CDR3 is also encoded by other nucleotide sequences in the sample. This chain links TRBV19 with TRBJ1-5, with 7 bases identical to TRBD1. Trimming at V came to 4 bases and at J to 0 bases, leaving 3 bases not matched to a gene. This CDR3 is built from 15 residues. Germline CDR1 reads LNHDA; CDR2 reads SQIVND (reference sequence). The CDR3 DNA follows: TGTGCCAGTAGTACGGGGACAGTTAGCAATCAGCCCCAGCATTTT. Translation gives CASSTGTVSNQPQHF.

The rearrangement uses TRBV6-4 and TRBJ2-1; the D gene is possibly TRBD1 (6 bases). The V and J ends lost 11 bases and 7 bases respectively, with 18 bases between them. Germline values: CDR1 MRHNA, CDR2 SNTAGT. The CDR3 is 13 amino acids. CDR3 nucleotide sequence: TGTGCCCGTTGGGGCTCCCAGGGGAATGAGCAGTTCTTC. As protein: CARWGSQGNEQFF.

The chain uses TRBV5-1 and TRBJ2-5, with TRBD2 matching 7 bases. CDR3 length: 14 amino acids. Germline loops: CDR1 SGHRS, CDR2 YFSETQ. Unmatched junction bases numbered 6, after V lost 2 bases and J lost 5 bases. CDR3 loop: CASSFTQGGETQYF. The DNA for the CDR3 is TGCGCCAGCAGCTTTACCCAGGGAGGGGAGACCCAGTACTTC.

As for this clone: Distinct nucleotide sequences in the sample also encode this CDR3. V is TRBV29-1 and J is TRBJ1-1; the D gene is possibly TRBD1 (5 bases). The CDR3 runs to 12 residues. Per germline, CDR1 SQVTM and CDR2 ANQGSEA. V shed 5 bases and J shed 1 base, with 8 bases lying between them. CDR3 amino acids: CSVSQGNTEAFF. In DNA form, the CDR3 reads TGCAGCGTTTCGCAGGGGAACACTGAAGCTTTCTTT. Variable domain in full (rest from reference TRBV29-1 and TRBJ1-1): SAVISQKPSRDICQRGTSLTIQCQVDSQVTMMFWYRQQPGQSLTLIATANQGSEATYESGFVIDKFPISRPNLTFSTLTVSNMSPEDSSIYLCSVSQGNTEAFFGQGTRLTVV.

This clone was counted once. The CDR3, as DNA: TGCGCCAGCAGCACCCCATCGACAGGGGGCCCCAATGAGCAGTTCTTC. Protein product: CASSTPSTGGPNEQFF. The chain carries TRBV5-1 and TRBJ2-1, with 10 bases matching TRBD1. V gave up 4 bases and J gave up 6 bases; unmatched junction bases: 10. CDR3 length: 16 amino acids. The germline CDR1 and CDR2 sequences are SGHRS and YFSETQ. Full variable domain (outside the CDR3, taken from reference TRBV5-1 and TRBJ2-1): KAGVTQTPRYLIKTRGQQVTLSCSPISGHRSVSWYQQTPGQGLQFLFEYFSETQRNKGNFPGRFSGRQFSNSRSEMNVSTLELGDSALYLCASSTPSTGGPNEQFFGPGTRLTVL.